The source of this T cell receptor beta chain is a study of OX40 agonist ivuxolimab in advanced cancers. At the level of the study: Dose-escalation patients' cancers were hepatocellular carcinoma, melanoma, renal cell or head and neck cancer. Among those enrolled, mean age was about 58 years (range about 20 to 79) and 82.7% were male. The study, taken as a whole, reports: The mean number of expanded clones was higher in CD8+ T cells than in CD4+.

Germline CDR1 MNHNS, CDR2 SASEGT. This CDR3 is built from 15 residues. V was pared by 3 bases and J by 3 bases, with 12 bases between. Clones were sequenced by immunoSEQ multiplex PCR, and TCRdb holds only the in-frame ones, with some missing. There are 65,000 or so clones in the sample; 80% to 90% occur only once, and roughly 3% lies in the top ten. A single count supports this clone. Antigen: not known. This TCR was sampled from an adult with an advanced solid tumor such as melanoma, head and neck, liver or kidney cancer. The sequences come from CD4+ or CD8+ T cells sorted from blood, collected in a trial of the OX40 agonist ivuxolimab. This chain connects TRBV6-1 to TRBJ1-5; D is undetermined. CDR3 nucleotide sequence: TGTGCCAGCAGTGACTCCCCGGGTCCCAATCAGCCCCAGCATTTT. The encoded protein is CASSDSPGPNQPQHF.